This entry lists 31 T cell receptor beta chains sequenced from one sample in a study of Ad26.COV2.S vaccination and SARS-CoV-2 variants. Specified treatment: some 19 received Ad26.COV2.S at low or high dose, single or two shots; several received placebo; per-sample allocation not given. The samples date from day 63 after the first vaccine or placebo injection. Clones were sequenced by immunoSEQ multiplex PCR, and TCRdb holds only the in-frame ones, with some missing. The sample lists about 390,000 clones; around 85% were seen once. Source: peripheral blood, taken in a trial of Ad26.COV2.S vaccine versus placebo. The receptors come from a person aged 18-60 years who received the Ad26.COV2.S COVID-19 vaccine or a placebo.

This sequence joins TRBV6-5 and TRBJ1-6; 8 positions agree with TRBD1. Per germline, CDR1 MNHEY and CDR2 SVGAGI. This CDR3 has 14 amino acids. The V segment lost 7 bases and the J segment 14 bases; nucleotides outside the gene matches: 13. CDR3 residues: CASIKETGVSALHF. The CDR3 DNA follows: TGTGCCAGCATCAAGGAGACAGGGGTTTCGGCCCTCCACTTT.

Remarks on this clone: The sample carries other DNA sequences with the same CDR3. J is TRBJ2-5 and V is TRBV12-3 or TRBV12-4; TRBD2 matches at 7 bases. With 3 bases clipped from V and 5 bases from J, the junction kept 3 bases outside the gene matches. CDR3 length: 13 residues. The CDR3: CASSFQGGETQYF. CDR3 bases: TGTGCCAGCAGTTTCCAGGGAGGGGAGACCCAGTACTTC.

This chain links TRBV7-2 with TRBJ2-1, with D possibly TRBD2 on 7 matching bases. The length of the CDR3 is 12 residues. Germline CDR1 SGHTA, CDR2 FQGNSA. V lost 7 bases to trimming and J lost 6 bases, with 10 bases between them. The CDR3 loop is CASKGGGNEQFF. For the CDR3, the DNA is TGTGCCAGCAAAGGGGGGGGCAATGAGCAGTTCTTC.

V gene TRBV27 combines with J gene TRBJ2-3; weak D call: TRBD2 (6 bases). Trimming removed 4 bases at V and 0 bases at J, with 14 bases between. This CDR3 has 16 residues. Germline values: CDR1 MNHEY, CDR2 SMNVEV (reference sequence). CDR3 sequence (DNA): TGTGCCAGCAGTTCGCTAGCGTTTCCTAGCACAGATACGCAGTATTTT. It translates to CASSSLAFPSTDTQYF.

This chain connects TRBV7-2 to TRBJ1-6, with a possible D match to TRBD1 (6 bases). CDR1 is SGHTA and CDR2 is FQGNSA in the germline V gene. The length of the CDR3 is 15 residues. Trimming shortened V by 5 bases and J by 7 bases, and 15 bases separated the two germline ends. CDR3 in amino acids: CASSATSGVNSPLHF. CDR3 bases: TGTGCCAGCAGCGCCACGTCAGGGGTGAATTCACCCCTCCACTTT. Variable domain in full (rest from reference TRBV7-2 and TRBJ1-6): GAGVSQSPSNKVTEKGKDVELRCDPISGHTALYWYRQSLGQGLEFLIYFQGNSAPDKSGLPSDRFSAERTGGSVSTLTIQRTQQEDSAVYLCASSATSGVNSPLHFGNGTRLTVT.

The gene calls are TRBV6-5 and TRBJ1-6; TRBD1 matches 9 bases. Germline V CDR1 and CDR2: MNHEY, SVGAGI. The CDR3 covers 16 residues. The J segment lost 4 bases and the V segment lost 0 bases, leaving 1 base of the junction unmatched. The CDR3 DNA is TGTGCCAGCAGTTACTCGACAGGGGGATATAATTCACCCCTCCACTTT. It is translated as CASSYSTGGYNSPLHF.

On this clone itself: The sample contains more than one DNA sequence encoding this CDR3. V usage is TRBV7-9 and J usage is TRBJ1-5; D not certain. Per the germline V gene, CDR1 is SEHNR and CDR2 is FQNEAQ (reference sequence). V lost 1 base and J 0 bases, leaving 4 bases between the germline ends. This CDR3 has 14 amino acids. CDR3 sequence (DNA): TGTGCCAGCAGCTTAGGAAATAGCAATCAGCCCCAGCATTTT. Its translation is CASSLGNSNQPQHF.

This sequence joins TRBV5-1 and TRBJ2-7, with a weak D call TRBD1 (5 bases). The CDR3 length is 12 residues. Germline values: CDR1 SGHRS, CDR2 YFSETQ. Trimming shortened V by 1 base and J by 6 bases, and 8 bases separated the two germline ends. This CDR3 is CASSLTGGEQYF. The CDR3 nucleotides are TGCGCCAGCAGCTTGACAGGCGGCGAGCAGTACTTC.

This chain connects TRBV5-8 to TRBJ1-2; D gene uncertain. CDR1 and CDR2 from the germline V gene are SGHTS and YDEGEE. The CDR3 is 13 residues long. V lost 4 bases and J 4 bases, leaving 11 bases between the germline ends. DNA of the CDR3: TGTGCCAGCAGCCCCTCTTTTGTCTATGGCTACACCTTC. Its translation: CASSPSFVYGYTF. Complete variable domain (other parts from reference TRBV5-8 and TRBJ1-2): EAGVTQSPTHLIKTRGQQATLRCSPISGHTSVYWYQQALGLGLQFLLWYDEGEERNRGNFPPRFSGRQFPNYSSELNVNALELEDSALYLCASSPSFVYGYTFGSGTRLTVV.

V usage is TRBV5-1 and J usage is TRBJ1-2; 11 bases fit TRBD1. The CDR3 covers 15 residues. The junction had 6 bases not matched to a gene; V was cut back by 4 bases and J by 4 bases. Germline-derived CDR1 and CDR2 are SGHRS and YFSETQ. The CDR3 DNA is TGCGCCAGCAGCGACCGGACAGGGGGCAGCTATGGCTACACCTTC. Translating it yields CASSDRTGGSYGYTF.

The chain carries TRBV20-1 and TRBJ2-7; perhaps D is TRBD1 or TRBD2 (6 bases each). The CDR3 is 14 residues long. The V end was cut by 3 bases, the J end by 3 bases, with 15 bases between. Germline values: CDR1 DFQATT, CDR2 SNEGSKA (reference sequence). The CDR3 DNA is TGCAGTGCTAGTCCTCGGGGGCGGGGCTACGAGCAGTACTTC. It codes for CSASPRGRGYEQYF.

The table lists this clone with a few counts. The J gene is TRBJ1-1, the V gene TRBV7-8; a weak D match, TRBD1 (5 bases). There are 14 residues in the CDR3. Germline-derived CDR1 and CDR2 are SGHVS and FQNEAQ. Trimming pared 5 bases from V and 1 base from J, leaving 11 bases between. Written as DNA, the CDR3 is TGTGCCAGCAGCGACGACAGCGCGAACACTGAAGCTTTCTTT. Protein: CASSDDSANTEAFF.

The rearrangement links TRBV25-1 to TRBJ1-5, with D unresolved. CDR3 length equals 15 residues. V was clipped by 1 base and J by 0 bases, with 7 bases between them. CDR1 is MGHDK, CDR2 SYGVNS, per germline. The DNA of the CDR3 is TGTGCCAGCAGTGAATCGGCCTATAGCAATCAGCCCCAGCATTTT. It encodes CASSESAYSNQPQHF.

The chain combines TRBV7-9 with TRBJ2-6; D not certain. This CDR3 contains 18 residues. From germline, CDR1 is SEHNR and CDR2 FQNEAQ (reference sequence). V dropped 5 bases and J dropped 5 bases, with 22 bases sitting between them. For the CDR3, the DNA is TGTGCCAGCAGCCACCCCGGAGACGTAGAGAACCGGGCCAACGTCCTGACTTTC. It codes for CASSHPGDVENRANVLTF.

This rearrangement joins TRBV19 to TRBJ2-7, with 9 positions matching TRBD1. CDR1 is LNHDA and CDR2 is SQIVND in the germline V gene (reference sequence). This CDR3 spans 17 amino acids. The V segment lost 2 bases and the J segment 1 base; nucleotides outside the gene matches: 9. CDR3 nucleotide sequence: TGTGCCAGTAGTATATCTTTGCGGGGGACAGGGTCCTACGAGCAGTACTTC. Translating it yields CASSISLRGTGSYEQYF.

This chain uses TRBV7-6 with TRBJ2-2; 8 bases fit TRBD1. V trimming: 3 bases; J trimming: 8 bases; junction bases outside the gene matches: 17. The germline V gene has CDR1 SGHVS and CDR2 FNYEAQ. The CDR3 is 18 amino acids. CDR3 DNA: TGTGCCAGCAGCTTGATCGTTTGGGGACAGGACGTGGTGGGGGAGCTGTTTTTT. Protein product: CASSLIVWGQDVVGELFF.

The chain carries TRBV30 and TRBJ1-5; 8 nucleotides match TRBD1. Germline trimming cut 6 bases from V and 0 bases from J; bases unmatched to any gene: 7. The CDR3 runs 15 residues. From germline, CDR1 is GTSNPN and CDR2 SVGIG (reference sequence). This chain's CDR3 is CACGQGRCSNQPQHF. The DNA for the CDR3 is TGTGCCTGCGGACAGGGTAGGTGTAGCAATCAGCCCCAGCATTTT.

The chain carries TRBV4-1 and TRBJ2-2; D might be TRBD1 or TRBD2, each matching 6 bases. Germline assignment: CDR1 MGHRA and CDR2 YSYEKL. V lost 3 bases and J 7 bases, leaving 12 bases between the germline ends. The CDR3 totals 14 residues. CDR3 in amino acids: CASSQLGGFGELFF. As DNA, the CDR3 is TGCGCCAGCAGCCAGCTCGGGGGCTTCGGGGAGCTGTTTTTT.

The J gene is TRBJ2-3, the V gene TRBV7-6; the D call may be TRBD1 or TRBD2 (6 bases each). Between the trimmed V and J ends, which lost 5 bases and 4 bases, there was a span of 10 bases. CDR3 length equals 13 residues. Germline CDR1 reads SGHVS; CDR2 reads FNYEAQ. CDR3 nucleotides: TGTGCCAGCAGCGCGAGGGGGGCAGATACGCAGTATTTT. Translated, it gives CASSARGADTQYF.

The rearrangement links TRBV2 to TRBJ2-2; D not resolved. Trimming took 8 bases from V and 6 from J, leaving 16 bases between them. The CDR3 spans 14 residues. In germline, CDR1 is SNHLY, CDR2 FYNNEI. DNA for the CDR3: TGTGCCAGCGTCTCATCACGTGAAGCCGGGGAGCTGTTTTTT. Translation: CASVSSREAGELFF.

V gene TRBV30 combines with J gene TRBJ1-2; a weak D match, TRBD1 (5 bases). The CDR3 is 13 amino acids. Trimming took 8 bases from V and 2 from J, leaving 15 bases between them. CDR1 GTSNPN and CDR2 SVGIG come from the germline V gene (reference sequence). This chain's CDR3 is CAEQEPPNYGYTF. The CDR3 DNA follows: TGTGCCGAACAGGAGCCGCCAAACTATGGCTACACCTTC.

The chain links TRBV19 to TRBJ2-3, with 9 bases matching TRBD1. Trimming took 5 bases from V and 3 from J; bases not matched to a gene: 9. The CDR3 loop spans 16 amino acids. The germline gives CDR1 LNHDA, CDR2 SQIVND (reference sequence). The CDR3 DNA follows: TGTGCCAGTAGTCGCCAACCGGGACAGGGAACAGATACGCAGTATTTT. It yields the protein CASSRQPGQGTDTQYF.

The chain combines TRBV4-1 with TRBJ2-3; tentatively, D is TRBD2 (5 bases). Trimming pared 6 bases from V and 3 bases from J, leaving 10 bases between. The CDR3 runs to 13 residues. Germline V CDR1 and CDR2: MGHRA, YSYEKL. The CDR3: CASRVEGTDTQYF. CDR3 nucleotide sequence: TGCGCCAGCAGGGTAGAGGGAACAGATACGCAGTATTTT.

This chain connects TRBV25-1 to TRBJ1-1, with D perhaps matching TRBD1 (5 bases). Germline V gene sequence: CDR1 MGHDK, CDR2 SYGVNS. This CDR3 is 12 amino acids long. Trimming removed 4 bases at V and 7 bases at J, with 10 bases between. The CDR3 spells CASSGPGGEAFF. The CDR3 DNA follows: TGTGCCAGCAGTGGGCCGGGGGGTGAAGCTTTCTTT.

V and J are TRBV9 and TRBJ2-7, with D possibly TRBD1 on 7 matching bases. The V end lost 7 bases, the J end lost 3 bases, and 17 bases lay between the germline ends. There are 14 residues in the CDR3. Germline assignment: CDR1 SGDLS and CDR2 YYNGEE. This CDR3 is CASALAGGYYEQYF. In DNA, the CDR3 is TGTGCCAGCGCGTTGGCAGGGGGGTACTACGAGCAGTACTTC.

This clone was picked up one time. The J gene is TRBJ2-7, the V gene TRBV6-5; 8 bases match TRBD1. In germline, CDR1 is MNHEY, CDR2 SVGAGI. V was clipped by 4 bases and J by 4 bases; unmatched bases: 3. The CDR3 sequence is 13 residues long. The DNA of the CDR3 is TGTGCCAGCAGTTTTGACAGGGGATACGAGCAGTACTTC. Its protein is CASSFDRGYEQYF.

This clone showed up just once. This sequence joins TRBV19 and TRBJ1-1; D remains ambiguous. Germline V gene data show CDR1 as LNHDA and CDR2 as SQIVND (reference sequence). The CDR3 is 12 residues long. Between the trimmed V and J ends, which lost 10 bases and 0 bases, there was a span of 9 bases. CDR3: CATSGVNTEAFF. The CDR3, as DNA: TGTGCCACCTCGGGAGTGAACACTGAAGCTTTCTTT.

V gene TRBV19 combines with J gene TRBJ2-7; D may correspond to TRBD1 or TRBD2 (5 bases each). V shed 6 bases and J shed 9 bases, with 24 bases lying between them. Germline values: CDR1 LNHDA, CDR2 SQIVND (reference sequence). The CDR3 totals 15 residues. CDR3 amino acids: CASRAQGTDAGGQYF. The CDR3 nucleotides read TGTGCCAGTAGGGCCCAAGGGACGGACGCAGGCGGGCAGTACTTC.

Remarks on this clone: Different DNA sequences within this sample yield the same CDR3. This sequence joins TRBV18 and TRBJ2-5; D unclear. The germline CDR1 and CDR2 sequences are KGHSH and LQKENI. This CDR3 contains 13 residues. Trimming took 0 bases from V and 2 from J, leaving 4 bases between them. This chain's CDR3 is CASSPPAQETQYF. CDR3 bases: TGTGCCAGCTCACCACCGGCTCAAGAGACCCAGTACTTC.

The chain recombines TRBV5-6 with TRBJ1-2; the D gene is possibly TRBD1 (5 bases). Germline V gene sequence: CDR1 SGHDT, CDR2 YYEEEE. V lost 1 base, J lost 6 bases, and 10 bases lay in between. The length of the CDR3 is 13 residues. The CDR3 sequence is CASSLRQLDGYTF. The DNA of the CDR3 is TGTGCCAGCAGCTTGCGACAGTTAGATGGCTACACCTTC.

The genes are TRBV5-1 and TRBJ1-4, with no clear D. V gave up 2 bases and J gave up 4 bases, with 6 bases separating them. This CDR3 has 13 residues. Per germline, CDR1 SGHRS and CDR2 YFSETQ. The CDR3, as DNA: TGCGCCAGCAGCTTACTCTATAATGAAAAACTGTTTTTT. It specifies CASSLLYNEKLFF. Variable domain in full (rest from reference TRBV5-1 and TRBJ1-4): KAGVTQTPRYLIKTRGQQVTLSCSPISGHRSVSWYQQTPGQGLQFLFEYFSETQRNKGNFPGRFSGRQFSNSRSEMNVSTLELGDSALYLCASSLLYNEKLFFGSGTQLSVL.